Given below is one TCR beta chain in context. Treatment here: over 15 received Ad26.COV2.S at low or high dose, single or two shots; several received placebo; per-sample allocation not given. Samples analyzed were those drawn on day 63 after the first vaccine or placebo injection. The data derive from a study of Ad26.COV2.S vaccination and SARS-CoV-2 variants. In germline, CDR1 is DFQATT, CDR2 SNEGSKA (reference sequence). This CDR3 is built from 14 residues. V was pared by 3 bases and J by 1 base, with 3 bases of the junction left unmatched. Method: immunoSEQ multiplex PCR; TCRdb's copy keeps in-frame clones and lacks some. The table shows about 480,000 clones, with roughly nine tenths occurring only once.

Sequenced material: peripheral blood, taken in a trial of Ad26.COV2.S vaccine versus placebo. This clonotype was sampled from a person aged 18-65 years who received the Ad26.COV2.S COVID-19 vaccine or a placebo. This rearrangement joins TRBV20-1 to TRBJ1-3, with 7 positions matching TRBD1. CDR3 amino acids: CSASEGASGNTIYF. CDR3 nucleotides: TGCAGTGCTAGTGAGGGGGCTTCTGGAAACACCATATATTTT.